Listed here are 17 T cell receptor beta chains from one sample, sequenced in a study (dated by TCRdb to between 2014 and 2017). CD4+CD25+CD127-/low cells were isolated as Tregs. Library prep was done by 5' RACE. The sample was run on an Illumina MiSeq. The public reads were reprocessed in TCRdb via fastp at Q25 and MiXCR, keeping in-frame beta chains. Every entry covers one CDR3 protein and lists the most common genes and DNA from its rows. In this sample the table shows under 65,000 distinct CDR3 sequences, 20% of which occur a single time. Jointly, the top ten make up about 2.9% of the sample. The sample comprised tumor-infiltrating Tregs sorted from the breast tumor. These receptors originate from a female donor with breast cancer.

This clonotype was detected ten times or more. This chain connects TRBV4-1 to TRBJ1-1; unclear D gene. The germline CDR1 and CDR2 sequences are MGHRA and YSYEKL. This CDR3 is 12 amino acids long. The V end was cut by 0 bases, the J end by 10 bases, with 9 bases between. The CDR3 DNA is TGCGCCAGCAGCCAAGATGAGTGGGGAGCTTTCTTT. Translation gives CASSQDEWGAFF.

The chain recombines TRBV5-1 with TRBJ2-2, with 8 bases identical to TRBD2. Trimming cost V 1 base and J 6 bases; bases outside gene matches: 8. Germline V gives CDR1 SGHRS, CDR2 YFSETQ. CDR3 length equals 16 residues. CDR3 DNA: TGCGCCAGCAGCTTGCGTAGCGGGAACTTGGCCGGGGAGCTGTTTTTT. It encodes CASSLRSGNLAGELFF.

In this sample, this clonotype turned up many times. The rearrangement uses TRBV4-1 and TRBJ1-2, with 8 nucleotides matching TRBD1. The germline V gene has CDR1 MGHRA and CDR2 YSYEKL. The J segment lost 8 bases and the V segment lost 4 bases, leaving 9 bases of the junction unmatched. The CDR3 has 14 amino acids. CDR3 nucleotide sequence: TGCGCCAGCAGCCCAATGGACAGGGCGGCAGGCTACACCTTC. Translated, it gives CASSPMDRAAGYTF.

A word on this clonotype: This clone may be a read error of a much larger clone one base away. The rearrangement uses TRBV5-1 and TRBJ1-1; TRBD1 matches 7 bases. Germline V gene sequence: CDR1 SGHRS, CDR2 YFSETQ. The CDR3 length is 15 residues. The CDR3 nucleotides read TGCGCCAGCAGTGTTACCGGGACAGCGAACACTGAAGCTTCCTTT. As protein: CASSVTGTANTEASF.

In its sample, this clonotype was seen a few times. The chain links TRBV6-2 or TRBV6-3 to TRBJ2-2, with 7 bases lining up with TRBD1. The CDR3 spans 14 residues. Germline V gene data show CDR1 as MNHEY and CDR2 as SVGEGT. The trim removed 5 bases at V and 4 bases at J, leaving 4 bases unmatched. The CDR3 region is CASSEGQRTGELFF. CDR3 DNA sequence: TGTGCCAGCAGTGAGGGACAGCGCACCGGGGAGCTGTTTTTT.

The genes are TRBV15 and TRBJ2-7; D gene unclear. The V end was cut by 3 bases, the J end by 7 bases, with 10 bases between. The CDR3 is 12 amino acids. Germline V CDR1 and CDR2: LNHNV, YYDKDF (reference sequence). The CDR3 sequence: CATSRAYDEQYF. The DNA of the CDR3 is TGTGCCACCAGCAGGGCCTACGATGAGCAGTACTTC. Supplemented by reference TRBV15 and TRBJ2-7, the full variable domain reads DAMVIQNPRYQVTQFGKPVTLSCSQTLNHNVMYWYQQKSSQAPKLLFHYYDKDFNNEADTPDNFQSRRPNTSFCFLDIRSPGLGDTAMYLCATSRAYDEQYFGPGTRLTVT.

This clonotype was detected ten times or more. This chain links TRBV6-5 with TRBJ1-5; 7 positions match TRBD1. This CDR3 contains 15 residues. CDR1 and CDR2 (germline): MNHEY, SVGAGI. The trim removed 6 bases at V and 4 bases at J, leaving 9 bases unmatched. The CDR3 sequence: CASRKAGTENQPQHF. The CDR3 DNA sequence: TGTGCCAGCAGGAAGGCCGGGACAGAGAATCAGCCCCAGCATTTT.

This clonotype was counted only a few times. The gene calls are TRBV12-3 or TRBV12-4 and TRBJ1-1, with D unresolved. This CDR3 is 13 amino acids long. Trimming took 1 base from V and 6 from J, leaving 9 bases between them. CDR3 DNA: TGTGCCAGCAGTTTAGGTTTGGCGGCTGAAGCTTTCTTT. Translating it yields CASSLGLAAEAFF.

The V call is TRBV5-1, the J call TRBJ1-1, with 8 bases fitting TRBD1. The V gene's germline CDR1 is SGHRS and CDR2 YFSETQ. The CDR3 has 15 amino acids. Unmatched junction bases numbered 18, after V lost 9 bases and J lost 8 bases. The CDR3 bases are TGCGCCACCCACAGGGGGGGCGAAGGGGGAATGGAAGCTTTCTTT. Amino acids: CATHRGGEGGMEAFF.

This clonotype has just a few counts. The chain is built from TRBV30 and TRBJ1-6; no firm D call. The CDR3 totals 12 residues. Germline V CDR1 and CDR2: GTSNPN, SVGIG (reference sequence). Trimming shortened V by 3 bases and J by 9 bases, and 9 bases separated the two germline ends. CDR3 sequence reads: CAWRGARSPLHF. The CDR3 DNA reads TGTGCCTGGAGGGGTGCGCGTTCACCCCTCCACTTT.

This clonotype was found a few times. The V call is TRBV9, the J call TRBJ2-3; D is uncertain. This CDR3 comprises 13 residues. V gave up 4 bases and J gave up 4 bases, with 10 bases separating them. CDR1 and CDR2 (germline): SGDLS, YYNGEE. The CDR3 nucleotides are TGTGCCAGCAGCACGGCGGATTCAGATACGCAGTATTTT. It codes for CASSTADSDTQYF.

This clonotype was seen a few times. This chain joins TRBV6-5 and TRBJ1-5, with a tentative D call TRBD1 (6 bases). The CDR3 spans 15 residues. V was cut by 6 bases and J by 7 bases, with 19 bases left in between. The germline V gene encodes CDR1 MNHEY and CDR2 SVGAGI. The CDR3 here is CASRGGGSGSQPQHF. CDR3 coding DNA: TGTGCCAGCAGGGGAGGGGGTTCCGGATCGCAGCCCCAGCATTTT.

The chain employs TRBV5-1 and TRBJ2-1; TRBD2 agrees at 9 bases. The CDR3 sequence is 18 residues long. Per germline, CDR1 SGHRS and CDR2 YFSETQ. V lost 3 bases and J lost 6; bases outside the gene matches: 16. CDR3 sequence: CASSSSLGLAGTCNEQFF. The CDR3, as DNA: TGCGCCAGCAGCTCCTCTTTGGGGCTAGCGGGAACCTGCAATGAGCAGTTCTTC.

The chain joins TRBV18 to TRBJ1-2; 7 bases align to TRBD1. The ends lost 1 base at V and 0 bases at J; junction bases unmatched: 8. The length of the CDR3 is 17 residues. From germline, CDR1 is KGHSH and CDR2 LQKENI. DNA of the CDR3: TGTGCCAGCTCACCACGGGACAGCATAAAAGCTAACTATGGCTACACCTTC. Translating it yields CASSPRDSIKANYGYTF.

V gene TRBV7-9 combines with J gene TRBJ1-4; possible D gene TRBD1, 5 bases. Trimming pared 11 bases from V and 7 bases from J, leaving 26 bases between. The CDR3 totals 16 residues. Germline loops: CDR1 SEHNR, CDR2 FQNEAQ (reference sequence). DNA of the CDR3: TGTGCCTCAACCTCCGCAGGGAGATTTTTGGGTGAAAAACTGTTTTTT. It codes for CASTSAGRFLGEKLFF.

Details on this clonotype: An end of the junction does not agree with germline; a read error may underlie this. CDR3 nucleotides: TGTGCCAGCAGCCCGCGGGCTGCCGGCACTGAGGCTTTCTTT. Translating gives CASSPRAAGTEAFF. This rearrangement joins TRBV7-2 to TRBJ1-1, with unresolved D. This CDR3 has 14 amino acids. In germline, CDR1 is SGHTA, CDR2 FQGNSA.

There are many counts of this clonotype. V gene TRBV5-1 combines with J gene TRBJ2-5; 13 bases agree with TRBD2. The germline V gene encodes CDR1 SGHRS and CDR2 YFSETQ. Losses at the gene ends were 2 bases for V and 11 bases for J; bases not matched to a gene: 6. The CDR3 has 14 amino acids. The CDR3 bases are TGCGCCAGCAGCTTCGGACTAGCGGGAGAGTCTCAGTACTTC. This sequence encodes CASSFGLAGESQYF.